The clone carrying this TCR beta chain came up once. Per the germline V gene, CDR1 is SGHVS and CDR2 is FNYEAQ. The CDR3 totals 15 residues. Unmatched junction bases numbered 6, after V lost 5 bases and J lost 2 bases. The source of the sample is a study of shared clonotypes between healthy human individuals. Measured with immunoSEQ multiplex PCR; TCRdb has only the in-frame clones, and not every one. In the table there are around 480,000 clones, nearly 80% of which are singletons. The V and J genes are TRBV7-6 and TRBJ2-3; 8 bases match TRBD1. Sequencing was performed on PBMCs. The sequence was collected from a woman aged 40 to 49 in good health. Some clones in this sample may be carry-over from other donors' samples. CDR3 DNA sequence: TGTGCCAGCAGCCCCCGGACAGGGCACACAGATACGCAGTATTTT. This gives the protein CASSPRTGHTDTQYF.